Shown below are 9 T cell receptor beta chains from a single sample sequenced in a study of cytomegalovirus exposure and HLA in healthy donors. The PCR had 60 Vbeta and 13 Jbeta primers. TCRdb keeps only in-frame clones here, not all; method: immunoSEQ multiplex PCR. Of under 140,000 clones in the sample, approximately 82% were seen once. Material: PBMCs. The origin of the receptors is a man aged 30 to 45 in good health and CMV-seropositive.

CDR3 residues: CSVAGELENTEAFF. The CDR3 coding sequence is TGCAGCGTTGCGGGTGAGCTAGAGAACACTGAAGCTTTCTTT. The V and J genes are TRBV29-1 and TRBJ1-1; D uncertain. The germline CDR1 and CDR2 sequences are SQVTM and ANQGSEA. The CDR3 extends over 14 amino acids. Trimming removed 4 bases at V and 1 base at J, with 13 bases between.

This clone was recorded only once. The chain carries TRBV6-1 and TRBJ2-5, with 9 nucleotides matching TRBD1. The J call may be wrong; the DNA end is better matched by TRBJ2-7. The CDR3 sequence is 13 residues long. CDR1 MNHNS and CDR2 SASEGT come from the germline V gene. The DNA of the CDR3 is TGTGCCAGCGGGGGGGACAGGGAGGGCGAGCAGTACTTC. Amino acid sequence: CASGGDREGEQYF.

This clone is classed as medium-sized. The chain carries TRBV18 and TRBJ1-1, with D perhaps TRBD1 (6 bases). The germline V gene has CDR1 KGHSH and CDR2 LQKENI. Trimming pared 6 bases from V and 1 base from J, leaving 15 bases between. The CDR3 contains 15 residues. CDR3 DNA: TGTGCCAGCTCTAATGGGGGGGGCGCGAACACTGAAGCTTTCTTT. Its translation: CASSNGGGANTEAFF.

The V and J genes are TRBV30 and TRBJ1-4; possibly TRBD1 for D (6 bases). Between the trimmed V and J ends, which lost 1 base and 3 bases, there was a span of 18 bases. CDR1 GTSNPN and CDR2 SVGIG come from the germline V gene (reference sequence). This CDR3 has 17 amino acids. CDR3 coding DNA: TGTGCCTGGAGTGAAATACCCTTGGGACACGCTAATGAAAAACTGTTTTTT. It encodes CAWSEIPLGHANEKLFF.

This clone was observed a handful of times. The chain couples TRBV19 to TRBJ1-1; 8 bases match TRBD1. Germline V gene sequence: CDR1 LNHDA, CDR2 SQIVND (reference sequence). The length of the CDR3 is 14 residues. V gave up 3 bases and J gave up 5 bases; unmatched junction bases: 5. CDR3 amino acids: CASSIRQGATEAFF. The CDR3 DNA is TGTGCCAGTAGTATTAGGCAGGGGGCAACTGAAGCTTTCTTT.

The chain joins TRBV5-4 to TRBJ2-2, with TRBD2 identical over 10 bases. The CDR3 is 16 amino acids. V lost 3 bases to trimming and J lost 4 bases; unmatched junction nucleotides: 6. CDR1 and CDR2 from the germline V gene are SGHNT and YYREEE (reference sequence). CDR3 DNA sequence: TGTGCCAGCAGCTCCCAGCGGGGGGGCGTCACCGGGGAGCTGTTTTTT. It encodes CASSSQRGGVTGELFF.

Turning to this clone: Other DNA variants within this sample encode the same CDR3. This rearrangement joins TRBV6-4 to TRBJ1-1; 7 bases match TRBD1. Germline lookup yields CDR1 MRHNA and CDR2 SNTAGT. The J segment lost 1 base and the V segment lost 8 bases, leaving 4 bases of the junction unmatched. The CDR3 is made up of 13 amino acids. The CDR3: CASSRTGNTEAFF. In DNA, the CDR3 is TGTGCCAGCTCCCGGACAGGGAACACTGAAGCTTTCTTT.

The chain recombines TRBV28 with TRBJ2-7; 8 bases are shared with TRBD2. After removal of 6 bases from V and 4 bases from J, the junction contained 11 bases not matched to a gene. The CDR3 has 15 amino acids. Germline loops: CDR1 MDHEN, CDR2 SYDVKM. The CDR3 is CASSGGGLPGYEQYF. CDR3 nucleotide sequence: TGTGCCAGCAGCGGGGGGGGACTGCCCGGATACGAGCAGTACTTC.

This clone was recorded a few times. The J gene is TRBJ1-4, the V gene TRBV9; 9 nucleotides match TRBD1. V gave up 2 bases and J gave up 6 bases; unmatched junction bases: 8. CDR3 length: 16 amino acids. Germline CDR1 reads SGDLS; CDR2 reads YYNGEE. The CDR3 loop reads CASSVPRDREDEKLFF. CDR3 DNA: TGTGCCAGCAGCGTCCCCCGGGACAGGGAAGATGAAAAACTGTTTTTT.